This entry concerns a single T cell receptor beta chain. Its antigen is still unknown. The record has no base qualities; no much larger clone is one base away. Here V drops 4 bases and J drops 2 bases, and the junction holds 5 bases not matched to any gene. The CDR3 sequence holds 15 residues, the cysteine and phenylalanine included. Only the CDR3 DNA stays, 45 bases, in frame from base 1. CDR1 and CDR2, looked up from the germline V gene (reference sequence), are LNHNV and YYDKDF. The time point label on this specimen signifies: about 4 weeks on oral tofacitinib. The sample's treatment or condition label is to be understood as: oral pan-JAK inhibitor, 5-10 mg twice daily. Lesional scalp punch biopsies and peripheral blood were collected from alopecia areata patients. PBMCs were isolated by density centrifugation and stained for CD3, CD4 and CD8, after which CD4+ and CD8+ T cells were sorted on a FACSAria.

This record comes from a study of CD8+ T cells in alopecia areata (dated by TCRdb to the late 2010s). For the wider study: The treated patients took part in an open-label pilot trial in which moderate-to-severe alopecia areata was treated with oral tofacitinib at 5 to 10 mg twice daily. Tofacitinib was given for 6 to 18 months, followed by 6 months of follow-up off drug to assess delayed response and recurrence. Disease severity in treated patients was measured with the SALT score, which quantifies the percentage of affected scalp surface area. In both human patients and the C3H/HeJ mouse model, the study applied high-throughput TCRbeta sequencing to look at T cell clonal expansion in alopecia areata. Scalp tissue and sorted CD4+ and CD8+ peripheral blood T cells from patchy and totalis/universalis alopecia areata patients and from healthy controls were covered by human TCRbeta sequencing. Patients on tofacitinib were biopsied at baseline and after 4 and 24 weeks of treatment, and several of the patients also had a later scalp biopsy. Scalp clonality was compared among normal scalp (n=4), patchy alopecia areata scalp (n=8), and alopecia totalis/universalis scalp (n=8). The RNA source kit depended on sample type: the PAXgene miRNA kit for fixed scalp, the miRNeasy kit for PBMCs, and the RNeasy kit for mouse skin. TCRbeta CDR3 regions were amplified by immunoSEQ multiplex PCR with 35 Vbeta forward and 13 Jbeta reverse primers. The paper as a whole reports these results and caveats: TCR sequences shared between patients were less clear than in mice, possibly partly because of HLA diversity in the patient population. Tofacitinib significantly lowered scalp clonality and the number of expanded CD8+ clones among the top 100 scalp clones. Scalp TCR repertoire analysis is complicated because resident alphabeta T cells in normal human skin are also sequenced, whereas mouse skin is dominated by gammadelta T cells. Because the treated cohort was small and had just a single nonresponder, larger studies are needed to establish links between baseline CD8+ expansion and response. Many expanded lesional clones were found to persist in scalp and blood during tofacitinib treatment, and relapse after treatment cessation may be partly explained by this persistence. Higher clonality and more expanded CD8+ clones were observed in lesional scalp than in normal scalp, particularly in alopecia totalis/universalis, a finding suggestive of antigenic drive.

The library came from the immunoSEQ multiplex PCR assay. RNA was extracted from all samples and reverse transcribed into cDNA as template for TCR sequencing. First-strand cDNA was synthesized using SuperScript III with a 2:1 mix of oligo-dT and random hexamers. A synthetic immune receptor repertoire was used to assess amplification bias, and residual bias was removed computationally. Regarding the original processing steps: Raw reads were preprocessed for error removal, and CDR3 was defined according to IMGT conventions as running from the conserved cysteine to phenylalanine. Clonality was calculated as 1 minus Shannon entropy normalized by log2 of the number of productive unique TCRs. Scalp TCRbeta sequences were cross-referenced with sorted blood CD4 and CD8 repertoires so that the CD4 or CD8 identity of scalp clones could be inferred. In its TCRdb copy, this immuneACCESS table keeps in-frame sequences only and misses some clones. Where compared with another copy, unresolved V genes explain less than half of these, and the others have no known cause. Clone size and the V and J calls come from that table; the DNA yielded D and trimming. Recorded for this sample are around 150,000 clones; approximately 65% of them occurred a single time. The ten largest make up roughly 0.91% of the sample.

The chain couples TRBV15 to TRBJ1-3; TRBD1 lines up with 7 middle nucleotides. The source material was CD4+ T cells sorted from blood, sampled at week 4, from a patient treated with tofacitinib. The sequence came from a human donor with alopecia areata. The DNA is TGTGCCACCAGCATAGACAGGGCCACTGGAAACACCATATATTTT. It specifies CATSIDRATGNTIYF.